Below, 32 T cell receptor beta chains from the same sample are listed, as sequenced in a study of tumor-infiltrating lymphocytes in primary liver carcinoma (TCRdb year 2017). Sequencing instrument: Illumina HiSeq 2500. A constant-region primer and ProtoScript II reverse transcriptase were used to reverse-transcribe TCRbeta-specific cDNA from 500 ng total RNA. TCRbeta libraries were built with three nested multiplex PCR rounds, a slightly modified ARM-PCR procedure. The first two PCR rounds used multiplex TRBV1-TRBV30 forward primers with a Cbeta reverse primer, each for roughly 10 cycles. The raw public data were reprocessed by TCRdb itself: fastp quality trimming at Q25, MiXCR clonotype calling, in-frame beta chains only. For every CDR3 protein sequence, its rows merge into one entry that carries the most common genes and DNA. This sample comprises around 25,000 distinct CDR3 sequences, over 60% of them detected only once. The leading ten clones occupy under 55% of the sample.

Without any cell sorting, total RNA and DNA were extracted together from about 19-30 mg of bulk tissue using the AllPrep DNA/RNA mini kit. Specimen: liver tumor tissue from sampling region 3. The sample's cell subset or site label, in plain terms: tumor region T3, left-lateral pole. These receptors were collected from a middle-aged man with primary liver carcinoma and hepatitis B virus infection.

Points on this clonotype: Given the absence of the conserved phenylalanine or tryptophan at the CDR3 end, a read error is likely. The V call is TRBV4-1, the J call TRBJ1-2, with 7 bases fitting TRBD1. The CDR3 sequence is 14 residues long. Germline assignment: CDR1 MGHRA and CDR2 YSYEKL. Here the CDR3 reads CATSQGDRNYGYTL. The CDR3 coding sequence is TGCGCCACCAGCCAAGGGGACAGAAACTATGGCTACACCTTA.

Concerning this clonotype itself: A much larger clone sits a single nucleotide away, making a read error possible. This chain links TRBV10-3 with TRBJ2-5, with no clear D. The germline CDR1 and CDR2 sequences are ENHRY and SYGVKD. This CDR3 contains 15 residues. The CDR3 loop reads CATSESAIRQETQYF. Here the CDR3 DNA reads TGTGCCACCAGTGAGTCGGCTATCAGACAAGAGACCCAGTACTTC.

The chain is built from TRBV28 and TRBJ2-7, with D tentatively TRBD1 (7 bases). The CDR3 extends over 15 amino acids. CDR1 is MDHEN and CDR2 is SYDVKM in the germline V gene. Trimming left V 5 bases short and J 2 bases short, with 16 bases between. CDR3 protein: CASSPGGQGAYEQYF. The CDR3 DNA sequence: TGTGCCAGCAGTCCAGGGGGGCAGGGGGCCTACGAGCAGTACTTC. The complete variable domain, with remaining parts taken from reference TRBV28 and TRBJ2-7, reads DVKVTQSSRYLVKRTGEKVFLECVQDMDHENMFWYRQDPGLGLRLIYFSYDVKMKEKGDIPEGYSVSREKKERFSLILESASTNQTSMYLCASSPGGQGAYEQYFGPGTRLTVT.

Note on this clonotype: No conserved phenylalanine or tryptophan is present at the end of the CDR3, so a read error is the likely explanation. This chain uses TRBV4-3 with TRBJ2-3, with D hard to call. CDR1 and CDR2 from the germline V gene are LGHNA and YSLEER. This CDR3 is built from 15 residues. The chain's CDR3 is CVSSHQREETDTQYS. CDR3 sequence (DNA): TGCGTCAGCAGCCACCAACGAGAAGAAACAGATACACAGTATTCT.

Concerning this clonotype: An end of the junction differs from the germline gene, which may be a read error. The rearrangement joins TRBV28 to TRBJ2-2; a possible D gene is TRBD2 (7 bases). The CDR3 has 15 residues. Germline loops: CDR1 MDHEN, CDR2 SYDVKM. CDR3 residues: CASSPLDRGTGGLFF. The DNA for the CDR3 is TGTGCCAGCAGCCCTCTAGACCGGGGCACCGGGGGGCTGTTCTTT.

On this clonotype itself: This could be a read error, since a much larger clone is one nucleotide away. V gene TRBV2 combines with J gene TRBJ2-2, with TRBD1 as a possible D gene (7 bases). Germline CDR1 is SNHLY and CDR2 is FYNNEI. The CDR3 is 13 amino acids. This CDR3 reads CASRDRFAGGLFF. The DNA of the CDR3 is TGTGCCAGCAGGGACAGGTTCGCCGGGGGGCTGTTTTTT.

For this clonotype: Lacking the conserved final phenylalanine or tryptophan, this CDR3 likely reflects a read error. The rearrangement uses TRBV6-2 or TRBV6-3 and TRBJ2-7; D possibly uses TRBD1 or TRBD2 (5 bases each). The CDR3 runs to 14 residues. Per the germline V gene, CDR1 is MNHEY and CDR2 is SVGEGT. The CDR3 DNA follows: TGTGACAACAATTCACCGGGACGGGACTACGAGCAGTACTTA. Its translation: CDNNSPGRDYEQYL.

In regard to this clonotype: The CDR3 does not close with the conserved phenylalanine or tryptophan, likely indicating a read error. The DNA is left out, because the CDR3 cannot be placed on it with certainty; the CDR3 is given as TCRdb lists it. The rearrangement uses TRBV29-1 and TRBJ2-5; TRBD1 is the table's D call, not checked against the DNA. Both ends counted, the CDR3 spans 13 residues. Germline-derived CDR1 and CDR2 are SQVTM and ANQGSEA. Here the CDR3 reads CSGLTQGRETQYL.

Of note for this clonotype: A junction boundary mismatches the germline segment, possibly from a read error. The rearrangement uses TRBV4-1 and TRBJ2-7, with D unresolved. The CDR3 totals 13 residues. Germline loops: CDR1 MGHRA, CDR2 YSYEKL. The chain's CDR3 is CASSPGRWYERYF. The CDR3 DNA is TGCGCTAGCAGCCCGGGCCGTTGGTACGAGCGATACTTC.

The chain has TRBV11-2 and TRBJ2-2; tentative D call: TRBD2 (6 bases). The germline CDR1 and CDR2 sequences are SGHAT and FQNNGV. The CDR3 covers 17 residues. Trimming took 9 bases from V and 0 from J, leaving 20 bases between them. The CDR3 sequence is CASSIVLGGANTGELFF. The CDR3 bases are TGTGCCAGTAGCATAGTACTAGGAGGGGCGAACACCGGGGAGCTGTTTTTT. The full variable domain, in which reference TRBV11-2 and TRBJ2-2 provide the parts outside the CDR3, is EAGVAQSPRYKIIEKRQSVAFWCNPISGHATLYWYQQILGQGPKLLIQFQNNGVVDDSQLPKDRFSAERLKGVDSTLKIQPAKLEDSAVYLCASSIVLGGANTGELFFGEGSRLTVL.

This clonotype was found a few times. In this CDR3 the conserved last residue, phenylalanine or tryptophan, is missing, so a read error is likely. The chain combines TRBV12-3 or TRBV12-4 with TRBJ2-7, with D unclear. The CDR3 sequence is 16 residues long. In DNA form, the CDR3 reads TGTGCCAGCAATTTAATTGGCTCCGGTAGCTCCTACGAGCAGTACTCC. Amino acid sequence: CASNLIGSGSSYEQYS.

On this clonotype: A single base separates this from a much larger clone, so it may be a read error. As DNA, the CDR3 is TGTACCAGCAGCCGGGACAGGGACACTGAAGCTTTCTTT. Its protein product is CTSSRDRDTEAFF. The chain joins TRBV7-9 to TRBJ1-1, with 9 bases that match TRBD1. CDR1 SEHNR and CDR2 FQNEAQ come from the germline V gene (reference sequence). This CDR3 spans 13 amino acids.

To note about this clonotype: The junction does not match germline at one end; this may be a read error. CDR3 sequence (DNA): TGTGCCTGGATGGCAGGGGCTAAGGGTTCAGAGACCCACTACTTC. This codes for CAWMAGAKGSETHYF. J is TRBJ2-5 and V is TRBV30; a weak D match, TRBD1 (6 bases). The CDR3 totals 15 residues. From germline, CDR1 is GTSNPN and CDR2 SVGIG (reference sequence).

Sample share makes this clonotype medium-sized. V usage is TRBV4-1 and J usage is TRBJ2-7; D possibly matches TRBD1 or TRBD2 (5 bases each). The CDR3 length is 14 residues. CDR1 is MGHRA and CDR2 is YSYEKL in the germline V gene. V shed 5 bases and J shed 6 bases, with 17 bases lying between them. The CDR3 sequence: CASSLRDELGEQYF. DNA of the CDR3: TGCGCCAGCAGCTTGAGGGACGAGCTCGGCGAGCAGTACTTC.

With respect to this clonotype: A much larger clone differs by one base, so this may be a read error. The chain combines TRBV11-3 with TRBJ2-6, with D tentatively TRBD1 (6 bases). This CDR3 has 14 residues. Germline loops: CDR1 SGHNT, CDR2 YENEEA. CDR3 nucleotide sequence: TGTGCCAGCAGGGACAGAGCTGGGGCCAACGTCCTGATTTTC. Translated, it gives CASRDRAGANVLIF.

A word on this clonotype: At one of its ends the junction is not consistent with the germline gene, which may arise from a read error. J is TRBJ2-3 and V is TRBV5-4; no firm D call. The CDR3 totals 13 residues. Germline CDR1 SGHNT, CDR2 YYREEE (reference sequence). The CDR3 DNA reads as TGTACCAGCAGCTTGAGTCAGTCTGATACGCAGTATTTT. Amino acids: CTSSLSQSDTQYF.

Notes on this clonotype: Since the CDR3 does not end with the conserved phenylalanine or tryptophan, this likely comes from a read error. J is TRBJ2-1 and V is TRBV4-3, with D maybe TRBD2 (5 bases). The germline CDR1 and CDR2 sequences are LGHNA and YSLEER. The CDR3 is 15 amino acids. The CDR3 sequence: CASSYEGSSYDEQFS. The DNA for the CDR3 is TGCGCCAGCAGTTACGAAGGGAGCTCCTACGATGAGCAGTTCTCC.

About this clonotype: This CDR3 fails to terminate in the conserved phenylalanine or tryptophan, so it likely reflects a read error. This rearrangement joins TRBV4-1 to TRBJ2-1; D gene ambiguous. Germline V gives CDR1 MGHRA, CDR2 YSYEKL. CDR3 length: 15 residues. CDR3 sequence reads: CASSQSSRWNNEQFL. The CDR3 DNA is TGCGCCAGCAGCCAAAGTAGCAGATGGAACAACGAGCAGTTCTTA.

Notes on this clonotype: Sequence at one end of the junction differs from germline and may be a read error. V is TRBV11-2 and J is TRBJ1-4; D gene ambiguous. The CDR3 spans 16 residues. Germline-derived CDR1 and CDR2 are SGHAT and FQNNGV. This CDR3 is CTSGKTPGGANEKLFF. CDR3 DNA: TGTACCAGCGGCAAGACTCCAGGTGGAGCAAATGAAAAACTGTTTTTT.

Judged by abundance, this clonotype is medium-sized. The chain combines TRBV12-3 or TRBV12-4 with TRBJ2-1; 8 bases agree with TRBD1. V lost 5 bases, J lost 5 bases, and 8 bases stayed unmatched. The CDR3 is 15 residues long. The CDR3 region is CASSKQGVSDNEQFF. CDR3 coding DNA: TGTGCCAGCAGTAAACAGGGGGTAAGCGACAATGAGCAGTTCTTC.

In regard to this clonotype: A junction boundary mismatches the germline segment, possibly from a read error. The chain recombines TRBV7-6 with TRBJ1-5; maybe TRBD1 (6 bases). Germline lookup yields CDR1 SGHVS and CDR2 FNYEAQ. This CDR3 contains 14 residues. The CDR3 loop reads CASSSGQNNQHQHF. The CDR3 DNA follows: TGTGCCAGCAGCTCAGGACAGAACAATCAGCACCAGCATTTT.

To note about this clonotype: With a much larger clone just one base away, this may be a read error. The gene calls are TRBV28 and TRBJ1-5, with D unclear. V gave up 7 bases and J gave up 9 bases, with 13 bases separating them. The CDR3 runs 12 residues. The germline CDR1 and CDR2 sequences are MDHEN and SYDVKM. The CDR3 DNA sequence: TGTGCCAGCAATCCTCCTCGGGGGCCCCAGCATTTT. This translates into CASNPPRGPQHF.

In the case of this clonotype: The junction does not match germline at one end; this may be a read error. The V gene is TRBV11-2, the J gene TRBJ2-5, with 8 positions matching TRBD2. The CDR3 has 16 amino acids. Germline V gene sequence: CDR1 SGHAT, CDR2 FQNNGV. Here the CDR3 DNA reads TGTGCCGGCAGCAAAACTTCTGGCGGGGGGAAAGAGACTCAGTACTTC. It encodes CAGSKTSGGGKETQYF.

This clonotype was observed many times. This chain uses TRBV7-9 with TRBJ1-1, with a weak D call TRBD1 (5 bases). The V gene lost 1 base and the J gene lost 5 bases, with 8 bases spanning the gap. Germline V gene lookup returns CDR1 SEHNR and CDR2 FQNEAQ (reference sequence). The CDR3 is made up of 13 amino acids. The DNA of the CDR3 is TGTGCCAGCAGCTTAGAGACAGTTACTGAAGCTTTCTTT. Translated, it gives CASSLETVTEAFF.

The rearrangement joins TRBV6-2 or TRBV6-3 to TRBJ2-1; D gene ambiguous. Germline-derived CDR1 and CDR2 are MNHEY and SVGEGT. This CDR3 comprises 12 residues. The V gene lost 7 bases and the J gene lost 10 bases, with 14 bases spanning the gap. In DNA form, the CDR3 reads TGTGCCAGCACCAAGAGGCGTATGGAGCAGTTCTTC. Translated, it gives CASTKRRMEQFF.

The rearrangement joins TRBV12-3 or TRBV12-4 to TRBJ2-5, with 8 bases aligning to TRBD2. V shed 6 bases and J 4 bases; nucleotides not matched to a gene: 10. This CDR3 is built from 15 residues. CDR3 coding DNA: TGTGCCAGCAGGGCCTGTGAGCTAGCGGGAGAGACCCAGTACTTC. It specifies CASRACELAGETQYF.

Of note for this clonotype: At one end, the junction sequence differs from germline, possibly due to a read error. V gene TRBV10-3 combines with J gene TRBJ2-1; D ambiguous. The CDR3 runs 12 residues. Germline loops: CDR1 ENHRY, CDR2 SYGVKD. The CDR3: CAISSPWNEQSF. Written as DNA, the CDR3 is TGTGCCATCAGCTCCCCTTGGAATGAACAGTCCTTC.

This clonotype was detected only once. An end of the junction does not agree with germline; a read error may underlie this. The J gene is TRBJ1-1, the V gene TRBV6-1, with D possibly being TRBD1 (5 bases). The CDR3 extends over 13 amino acids. CDR1 is MNHNS and CDR2 is SASEGT in the germline V gene. CDR3 sequence (DNA): TGTGCCAGCAATAGGGGCATGAACACTGAAGCCTTCTTT. Translation gives CASNRGMNTEAFF.

A note on this clonotype: No conserved phenylalanine or tryptophan is present at the end of the CDR3, so a read error is the likely explanation. The chain recombines TRBV5-5 with TRBJ1-1; TRBD1 aligns across 8 bases. Germline V gives CDR1 SGHKS, CDR2 YYEKEE (reference sequence). The CDR3 spans 13 residues. CDR3 bases: TGTGCCAGTAGCTTAGACAGGGGCACTGAAGCTTTCCTT. Encoded protein: CASSLDRGTEAFL.

The chain links TRBV10-3 to TRBJ1-5, with D hard to call. The CDR3 loop spans 14 amino acids. Germline V gene sequence: CDR1 ENHRY, CDR2 SYGVKD. Trimming shortened V by 3 bases and J by 11 bases, and 17 bases separated the two germline ends. CDR3 amino acids: CAISDYEGDESQHF. The CDR3 bases are TGTGCCATCAGTGATTATGAGGGCGATGAGTCCCAGCATTTT.

On this clonotype itself: One end of the junction is discordant with germline, which a read error may explain. The V call is TRBV10-3, the J call TRBJ2-2; the D call may be TRBD1 or TRBD2 (5 bases each). This CDR3 has 14 residues. The germline gives CDR1 ENHRY, CDR2 SYGVKD. The CDR3 loop is CAIRELEDTGELFF. In nucleotides, the CDR3 is TGTGCCATCAGGGAGCTGGAGGACACTGGGGAGCTGTTTTTT.

Concerning this clonotype itself: It is likely a read error, because the conserved phenylalanine at the end of the CDR3 is missing. No DNA is shown, since the ends of the CDR3 on it are uncertain; the CDR3 is the one TCRdb lists. The chain combines TRBV30 with TRBJ2-5. Germline lookup yields CDR1 GTSNPN and CDR2 SVGIG (reference sequence). Termini included, the CDR3 measures 12 amino acids. The CDR3 spells CAWSESLETQYL.